A single sample is the source of the 28 T cell receptor beta chains below, sequenced in a study of T cell changes during pregnancy in multiple sclerosis. The method was immunoSEQ multiplex PCR; TCRdb's version includes in-frame clones alone and lacks a portion of them. Of 120,000 or so clones listed, approximately 94% were seen once; the top ten hold around 6%. Sequenced material: peripheral blood, taken before pregnancy. The receptors come from a female donor with multiple sclerosis, enrolled in a pregnancy study.

The J gene is TRBJ2-2, the V gene TRBV12-5; weak D call: TRBD2 (6 bases). The germline gives CDR1 LGHNT, CDR2 FRNRAP. This CDR3 region has 17 residues. The V end lost 2 bases, the J end lost 0 bases, and 13 bases lay between the germline ends. CDR3 bases: TGTGCTAGTGGTTTGTCTCGGGAGTTAGCGAACACCGGGGAGCTGTTTTTT. It codes for CASGLSRELANTGELFF.

The table lists this clone with a count of one. This rearrangement joins TRBV7-3 to TRBJ2-5; D is possibly TRBD1 (6 bases). This CDR3 has 15 amino acids. The V and J ends lost 5 bases and 5 bases respectively, with 18 bases between them. Germline loops: CDR1 SGHTA, CDR2 FQGTGA. CDR3: CASSRAHRVGETQYF. In DNA form, the CDR3 reads TGTGCCAGCAGCCGAGCTCACAGGGTTGGGGAGACCCAGTACTTC. The full variable domain, its missing parts supplied by reference TRBV7-3 and TRBJ2-5, is GAGVSQTPSNKVTEKGKYVELRCDPISGHTALYWYRQSLGQGPEFLIYFQGTGAADDSGLPNDRFFAVRPEGSVSTLKIQRTERGDSAVYLCASSRAHRVGETQYFGPGTRLLVL.

The chain uses TRBV5-1 and TRBJ2-2, with 13 bases matching TRBD2. Unmatched junction bases numbered 13, after V lost 5 bases and J lost 0 bases. The CDR3 loop spans 20 amino acids. Germline-derived CDR1 and CDR2 are SGHRS and YFSETQ. CDR3 region: CASSSRLAGGWAANTGELFF. CDR3 DNA sequence: TGCGCCAGCAGTTCCAGACTAGCGGGGGGTTGGGCTGCGAACACCGGGGAGCTGTTTTTT.

Only one count was recorded for this clone. V gene TRBV6-1 combines with J gene TRBJ1-2; a weak D match, TRBD1 (6 bases). The CDR3 has 13 residues. The V gene lost 1 base and the J gene lost 4 bases, with 7 bases spanning the gap. Germline CDR1 MNHNS, CDR2 SASEGT. The CDR3 DNA is TGTGCCAGCAGTGAAGGGACAGCCTATGGCTACACCTTC. Protein sequence: CASSEGTAYGYTF.

This chain links TRBV4-2 with TRBJ1-4, with 7 bases fitting TRBD1. V dropped 3 bases and J dropped 0; count of bases not matched to a gene: 10. Per germline, CDR1 LGHNA and CDR2 YNFKEQ. CDR3 length: 18 amino acids. This CDR3 is CASSHSLPGQTTNEKLFF. The CDR3 bases are TGTGCCAGCAGCCATTCCCTCCCGGGACAGACAACTAATGAAAAACTGTTTTTT.

As concerns this clone: The conserved closing phenylalanine or tryptophan is absent in this CDR3, likely reflecting a read error. It is unclear where the CDR3 begins or ends on the DNA, so no DNA is shown, and the CDR3 is as TCRdb lists it. The rearrangement uses TRBV6-5 and TRBJ2-3; the tabulated D call, TRBD2, remains unverified against the DNA. Germline V gene sequence: CDR1 MNHEY, CDR2 SVGAGI. The CDR3 is 9 amino acids long, termini counted. The CDR3 reads CASSYVIGS.

This chain links TRBV19 with TRBJ1-4; 8 bases align to TRBD1. Trimming removed 9 bases from V and 0 bases from J; junction bases left unmatched: 9. The CDR3 covers 16 residues. CDR1 and CDR2 (germline): LNHDA, SQIVND (reference sequence). Here the CDR3 reads CASKTGDRATNEKLFF. The CDR3 DNA is TGTGCCAGCAAGACAGGGGATCGAGCAACTAATGAAAAACTGTTTTTT.

The chain couples TRBV13 to TRBJ2-1, with TRBD2 matching 8 bases. This CDR3 comprises 17 residues. Germline CDR1 and CDR2: PRHDT and FYEKMQ (reference sequence). Trimming cost V 4 bases and J 0 bases; bases outside gene matches: 8. This CDR3 is CASSSGLALNSYNEQFF. CDR3 nucleotide sequence: TGTGCCAGCAGCTCAGGACTAGCTCTGAACTCCTACAATGAGCAGTTCTTC.

The chain combines TRBV30 with TRBJ1-1, with a tentative D call TRBD1 (5 bases). The germline V gene encodes CDR1 GTSNPN and CDR2 SVGIG (reference sequence). The CDR3 totals 12 residues. With 4 bases removed from V and 6 bases from J, the gap between germline ends came to 12 bases. This CDR3 reads CAWNEGTAEAFF. DNA for the CDR3: TGTGCCTGGAATGAGGGGACTGCTGAAGCTTTCTTT.

This clone was seen just once. The gene calls are TRBV7-2 and TRBJ1-3; TRBD2 matches 8 bases. The better agreement between TRBJ2-2 and the DNA end casts doubt on the J call. The germline CDR1 and CDR2 sequences are SGHTA and FQGNSA. The CDR3 is 13 residues long. CDR3 region: CATGGAGTGELFF. CDR3 sequence (DNA): TGTGCCACCGGGGGGGCCGGCACCGGGGAGCTGTTTTTT.

The V gene is TRBV18, the J gene TRBJ2-3; possible D gene TRBD1, 6 bases. V lost 2 bases, J lost 4 bases, and 16 bases lay in between. The CDR3 sequence is 16 residues long. Per the germline V gene, CDR1 is KGHSH and CDR2 is LQKENI. The CDR3 reads CASSPNGDNRADTQYF. The CDR3 DNA follows: TGTGCCAGCTCACCAAACGGGGACAATCGGGCAGATACGCAGTATTTT.

The genes are TRBV27 and TRBJ2-1; weak D call: TRBD2 (5 bases). From germline, CDR1 is MNHEY and CDR2 SMNVEV (reference sequence). The CDR3 sequence is 10 residues long. V was cut by 8 bases and J by 10 bases, with 9 bases left in between. The CDR3 sequence: CASRGLEQFF. The DNA for the CDR3 is TGTGCCAGCCGGGGATTGGAGCAGTTCTTC.

V is TRBV18 and J is TRBJ1-3; TRBD1 matches 10 bases. Germline lookup yields CDR1 KGHSH and CDR2 LQKENI. Trimming at V came to 3 bases and at J to 2 bases, leaving 7 bases not matched to a gene. The CDR3 has 17 residues. CDR3 sequence reads: CASSPFPGQGTGNTIYF. Here the CDR3 DNA reads TGTGCCAGCTCACCCTTTCCGGGACAGGGGACTGGAAACACCATATATTTT.

The rearrangement uses TRBV5-4 and TRBJ1-1; TRBD1 agrees at 9 bases. J gave up 7 bases and V 3 bases, and 10 bases lay outside the gene matches. Germline V gene data show CDR1 as SGHNT and CDR2 as YYREEE (reference sequence). CDR3 length equals 15 residues. The CDR3 nucleotides read TGTGCCAGCAGCTGGGGGGCGGGACAGGGCCATGAAGCTTTCTTT. Its translation is CASSWGAGQGHEAFF.

This sequence joins TRBV28 and TRBJ2-5; TRBD2 aligns across 8 bases. Germline trimming cut 4 bases from V and 0 bases from J; bases unmatched to any gene: 7. Germline CDR1 and CDR2: MDHEN and SYDVKM. This CDR3 has 16 residues. Written as DNA, the CDR3 is TGTGCCAGCAGTTCAGGACTAGCAGGGTACCAAGAGACCCAGTACTTC. As protein: CASSSGLAGYQETQYF.

This chain joins TRBV5-4 and TRBJ1-1; TRBD1 aligns across 9 bases. The CDR3 is made up of 15 amino acids. Trimming cost V 2 bases and J 4 bases; bases outside gene matches: 6. Germline-derived CDR1 and CDR2 are SGHNT and YYREEE (reference sequence). The DNA for the CDR3 is TGTGCCAGCAGCTTAGGACAGGGGAGGCCCACTGAAGCTTTCTTT. Translated, it gives CASSLGQGRPTEAFF.

The chain joins TRBV2 to TRBJ2-1; the match to TRBD2 covers 10 bases. Trimming at V came to 1 base and at J to 14 bases, leaving 8 bases not matched to a gene. The germline V gene has CDR1 SNHLY and CDR2 FYNNEI. CDR3 length equals 14 residues. CDR3 bases: TGTGCCAGCAGTGAAGGGACTAGCGGCAGCCACAAGTTCTTC. Translating it yields CASSEGTSGSHKFF. Based on the CDR3 plus reference TRBV2 and TRBJ2-1, the full variable domain is EPEVTQTPSHQVTQMGQEVILRCVPISNHLYFYWYRQILGQKVEFLVSFYNNEISEKSEIFDDQFSVERPDGSNFTLKIRSTKLEDSAMYFCASSEGTSGSHKFFGPGTRLTVL.

This chain joins TRBV7-2 and TRBJ2-7; weak D call: TRBD2 (7 bases). Germline loops: CDR1 SGHTA, CDR2 FQGNSA. V was shortened by 6 bases and J by 6 bases, with 15 bases between the two germline ends. The CDR3 has 13 residues. CDR3 in amino acids: CASRLGGLSEQYF. The DNA for the CDR3 is TGTGCCAGCAGACTCGGGGGGCTCTCCGAGCAGTACTTC.

This CDR3 is CASSLYPSGRLREQYF. The CDR3 DNA reads as TGTGCCAGCAGCTTATACCCTAGCGGGAGGTTGCGCGAGCAGTACTTC. V and J are TRBV7-8 and TRBJ2-7, with 11 positions matching TRBD2. The germline V gene has CDR1 SGHVS and CDR2 FQNEAQ. The CDR3 extends over 16 amino acids. V shed 2 bases and J 6 bases; nucleotides not matched to a gene: 9.

J is TRBJ2-7 and V is TRBV18; 8 nucleotides agree with TRBD1. V shed 4 bases and J 4 bases; nucleotides not matched to a gene: 9. CDR1 is KGHSH and CDR2 is LQKENI in the germline V gene. The CDR3 consists of 15 residues. The CDR3 nucleotides read TGTGCCAGCTCACTGACGACAGGGGACTTGTACGAGCAGTACTTC. Translating it yields CASSLTTGDLYEQYF.

The rearrangement links TRBV5-1 to TRBJ2-7; 11 bases map to TRBD2. The V and J ends lost 0 bases and 1 base, in that order; junction bases with no gene match: 12. CDR1 and CDR2 (germline): SGHRS, YFSETQ. This CDR3 comprises 19 residues. Here the CDR3 reads CASSLEPSGGRLFSYEQYF. Here the CDR3 DNA reads TGCGCCAGCAGCTTGGAGCCTAGCGGGGGGCGACTCTTTTCCTACGAGCAGTACTTC.

This chain connects TRBV5-1 to TRBJ2-3, with 8 bases aligning to TRBD2. From germline, CDR1 is SGHRS and CDR2 YFSETQ. J lost 3 bases, V lost 2 bases, and 5 bases had no gene match. This CDR3 contains 15 residues. The DNA for the CDR3 is TGCGCCAGCAGCTTAGCGGGAGAATGGACAGATACGCAGTATTTT. Translation: CASSLAGEWTDTQYF.

The V gene is TRBV5-1, the J gene TRBJ1-3; D is unclear. V gave up 0 bases and J gave up 3 bases, with 10 bases separating them. Germline values: CDR1 SGHRS, CDR2 YFSETQ. This CDR3 has 15 residues. CDR3 protein: CASSLDSNGGNTIYF. Here the CDR3 DNA reads TGCGCCAGCAGCTTGGATTCCAACGGTGGAAACACCATATATTTT.

V and J are TRBV5-7 and TRBJ1-6, with D maybe TRBD1 (5 bases). TRBV5-7 is recorded as an ORF, its role being uncertain. The CDR3 length is 17 residues. Trimming cost V 0 bases and J 0 bases, with 10 bases left between them. CDR3 sequence reads: CASSLGQRSSYNSPLHF. The CDR3 nucleotides are TGTGCCAGCAGCTTGGGACAGAGGAGCTCCTATAATTCACCCCTCCACTTT.

The CDR3 DNA reads as TGTGCCAGCAGTTTATCGGGGGGACAGTTCATGAACACTGAAGCTTTCTTT. Encoded protein: CASSLSGGQFMNTEAFF. The chain employs TRBV27 and TRBJ1-1; TRBD1 aligns across 7 bases. CDR1 and CDR2 (germline): MNHEY, SMNVEV (reference sequence). V shed 0 bases and J 0 bases; nucleotides not matched to a gene: 7. This CDR3 contains 17 residues.

V gene TRBV2 combines with J gene TRBJ1-2; weak D call: TRBD1 (6 bases). CDR1 is SNHLY, CDR2 FYNNEI, per germline. The CDR3 loop spans 13 amino acids. Trimming removed 2 bases at V and 4 bases at J, with 8 bases between. The CDR3 here is CASSELGAYGYTF. DNA for the CDR3: TGTGCCAGCAGTGAACTGGGGGCCTATGGCTACACCTTC.

V usage is TRBV5-1 and J usage is TRBJ2-7, with a possible D match to TRBD1 (6 bases). The germline V gene encodes CDR1 SGHRS and CDR2 YFSETQ. This CDR3 is built from 13 residues. V was shortened by 3 bases and J by 2 bases, with 9 bases between the two germline ends. As DNA, the CDR3 is TGCGCCAGCAGCTCACAGGGACCCTACGAGCAGTACTTC. The encoded protein is CASSSQGPYEQYF.

CDR3 sequence reads: CASRPTGERTEAFF. CDR3 sequence (DNA): TGTGCCAGTAGGCCGACAGGGGAACGGACTGAAGCTTTCTTT. The genes are TRBV19 and TRBJ1-1; 8 bases map to TRBD1. Germline V gene data show CDR1 as LNHDA and CDR2 as SQIVND (reference sequence). V lost 6 bases, J lost 5 bases, and 8 bases stayed unmatched. The length of the CDR3 is 14 residues. The variable domain in full, with the rest retrieved from reference TRBV19 and TRBJ1-1, is DGGITQSPKYLFRKEGQNVTLSCEQNLNHDAMYWYRQDPGQGLRLIYYSQIVNDFQKGDIAEGYSVSREKKESFPLTVTSAQKNPTAFYLCASRPTGERTEAFFGQGTRLTVV.